Listed below are T cell receptor beta chains from one sample, sequenced in a study of blood T cell repertoires in COVID-19. Libraries were prepared by immunoSEQ multiplex PCR; TCRdb keeps only in-frame clonotypes and omits some of them. The table includes fewer than 200,000 clones, around 85% detected once. Sequenced material: peripheral blood. All receptors derive from a man between 45 and 60 years old with active or convalescent COVID-19. The CDR3 runs from the conserved cysteine through the conserved F or W. D genes are given only for firm matches. Size is stated for part of the rows, as once, few or many counts, or as a class when the clone is expanded.

d_gene	v_gene	abundance	len	j_gene	CDR3aa	CDR3nt
.	TRBV28	.	15	TRBJ2-3	CASSFEAGGTDTQYF	TGTGCCAGCAGTTTTGAAGCGGGCGGTACAGATACGCAGTATTTT
.	TRBV28	.	15	TRBJ1-5	CASSLFAYSNQPQHF	TGTGCCAGCAGTTTATTTGCCTATAGCAATCAGCCCCAGCATTTT
.	TRBV30	.	11	TRBJ1-1	CAPNSQGQAFF	TGTGCCCCGAATAGCCAGGGGCAAGCTTTCTTT
.	TRBV12-3/TRBV12-4	.	12	TRBJ2-7	CASSTLWSEQYF	TGTGCCAGCAGCACTCTATGGAGCGAGCAGTACTTC
TRBD1	TRBV14	once	14	TRBJ1-6	CASSYGQGNSPLHF	TGTGCCAGCAGCTACGGACAGGGTAATTCACCCCTCCACTTT
.	TRBV1	.	19	TRBJ1-3	CTSSQARARDRGSGNTIYF	TGCACCAGCAGCCAAGCCAGGGCTCGGGACAGGGGTTCTGGAAACACCATATATTTT
.	TRBV30	few	14	TRBJ2-1	CAWSGLQGGNEQFF	TGTGCCTGGAGTGGGTTACAGGGCGGCAATGAGCAGTTCTTC
TRBD1	TRBV18	.	13	TRBJ2-7	CASSSGTGAEQYF	TGTGCCAGCTCGTCCGGGACAGGGGCCGAGCAGTACTTC
.	TRBV7-2	once	13	TRBJ1-2	CASSQSGGEGYTF	TGTGCCAGCAGCCAGAGCGGGGGGGAGGGCTACACCTTC
.	TRBV6-5	.	15	TRBJ2-5	CASSILRLPQETQYF	TGTGCCAGCAGCATACTTCGACTACCCCAAGAGACCCAGTACTTC
TRBD1	TRBV28	.	13	TRBJ1-2	CASSPGQEYGYTF	TGTGCCAGCAGCCCGGGACAGGAGTATGGCTACACCTTC
.	TRBV5-4	.	13	TRBJ2-7	CASSLTGNYEQYF	TGTGCCAGCAGCTTAACCGGGAACTACGAGCAGTACTTC
TRBD2	TRBV29-1	.	17	TRBJ2-5	CSVLWSGVSGSSKTQYF	TGCAGCGTTTTATGGAGTGGGGTAAGCGGGAGCTCGAAGACCCAGTACTTC
TRBD2	TRBV28	.	15	TRBJ2-1	CASPPSGRINNEQFF	TGTGCCAGCCCTCCTAGCGGGAGGATTAACAATGAGCAGTTCTTC